The TCR beta chain under discussion was sequenced for a study of cytomegalovirus exposure and HLA in healthy donors. From germline, CDR1 is MDHEN and CDR2 SYDVKM. The CDR3 totals 14 residues. With 7 bases removed from V and 9 bases from J, the gap between germline ends came to 16 bases. Use of 60 Vbeta and 13 Jbeta primers characterized the PCR. Assay: immunoSEQ multiplex PCR; the TCRdb copy retains only in-frame clones and omits some. The sample contains around 190,000 clones, roughly 81% of which appear only once. This chain links TRBV28 with TRBJ1-6; tentative D call: TRBD1 (6 bases). Sequenced: PBMCs. This TCR derives from a young woman in good health and CMV-seropositive. The CDR3 DNA reads as TGTGCCAGCATAATCGACAGGAGACGTTCACCCCTCCACTTT. Translated, it gives CASIIDRRRSPLHF.